This T cell receptor beta chain was sequenced during a study of blood T cell repertoires in COVID-19. Whole-study context: PBMCs, B-cell-depleted T cells, or T cells provided the cDNA or gDNA that made up the material.

Germline V gene data show CDR1 as GTSNPN and CDR2 as SVGIG (reference sequence). CDR3 length equals 14 residues. Trimming removed 2 bases from V and 1 base from J, with 9 bases in between. Here immunoSEQ multiplex PCR was the method, and the copy in TCRdb shows in-frame clones only, minus some. The data hold fewer than 250,000 clones, with roughly 85% observed a single time. This sequence originates from a woman between 35 and 50 years old with active or convalescent COVID-19. The source material was peripheral blood. V usage is TRBV30 and J usage is TRBJ1-3, with D unclear. The DNA for the CDR3 is TGTGCCTGGAGTCGCGTAGCTTCTGGAAACACCATATATTTT. Residues: CAWSRVASGNTIYF.